The 3 T cell receptor beta chains below were found in one sample sequenced in a study of tumor-infiltrating lymphocytes in primary liver carcinoma. Co-extraction yielded RNA and DNA from around 20-30 mg of unsorted bulk tissue. With around 490 ng total RNA as template and a constant-region primer, TCR beta cDNA was made. ARM-PCR, slightly modified, supplied the TCR beta libraries through three nested multiplex PCR rounds. Use of TRBV1-TRBV30 forward primers with a C-beta reverse primer characterized the first two PCR rounds, which lasted roughly 9 cycles each. A single record per CDR3 protein comes from TCRdb applying MiXCR to the multiplex PCR reads. There are approximately 110,000 distinct CDR3 sequences in the sample; 64% occur only once, and less than 10% lies in the top ten. Sequencing input: liver tumor tissue from sampling region 3. Documented subset: tumor region T3, left-lateral pole. These receptor sequences come from a woman aged 55-70 years with primary liver carcinoma and hepatitis B virus infection.

The rearrangement uses TRBV28 and TRBJ1-2; D is unclear. Germline lookup yields CDR1 MDHEN and CDR2 SYDVKM. Trimming removed 1 base from V and 5 bases from J, with 20 bases in between. This CDR3 is built from 17 residues. CDR3 DNA: TGTGCCAGCAGTTTATCTTCGGGAGGGCCCCAAGGATATGGCTACACCTTC. This encodes CASSLSSGGPQGYGYTF.

A remark on this clonotype: In this CDR3 the conserved last residue, phenylalanine or tryptophan, is missing, so a read error is likely. V is TRBV10-2 and J is TRBJ2-2; the D call may be TRBD1 or TRBD2 (5 bases each). This CDR3 region has 15 residues. The germline V and J ends were trimmed by 9 bases and 3 bases, with 17 bases remaining between them. Per the germline V gene, CDR1 is WSHSY and CDR2 is SAAADI. The CDR3 reads CASSRDLAYTGELFL. The CDR3 DNA is TGCGCCAGTAGCCGGGACCTAGCCTACACCGGGGAGCTGTTTCTT.

In regard to this clonotype: The junction shows a germline mismatch at one end, possibly a read error. The chain is built from TRBV30 and TRBJ1-2; tentative D call: TRBD1 (5 bases). The CDR3 sequence is 14 residues long. Germline assignment: CDR1 GTSNPN and CDR2 SVGIG (reference sequence). In nucleotides, the CDR3 is TGTGCCTGGAGTGACCCAGCGAGGGGCTATGGCCACACCTTC. It encodes CAWSDPARGYGHTF.